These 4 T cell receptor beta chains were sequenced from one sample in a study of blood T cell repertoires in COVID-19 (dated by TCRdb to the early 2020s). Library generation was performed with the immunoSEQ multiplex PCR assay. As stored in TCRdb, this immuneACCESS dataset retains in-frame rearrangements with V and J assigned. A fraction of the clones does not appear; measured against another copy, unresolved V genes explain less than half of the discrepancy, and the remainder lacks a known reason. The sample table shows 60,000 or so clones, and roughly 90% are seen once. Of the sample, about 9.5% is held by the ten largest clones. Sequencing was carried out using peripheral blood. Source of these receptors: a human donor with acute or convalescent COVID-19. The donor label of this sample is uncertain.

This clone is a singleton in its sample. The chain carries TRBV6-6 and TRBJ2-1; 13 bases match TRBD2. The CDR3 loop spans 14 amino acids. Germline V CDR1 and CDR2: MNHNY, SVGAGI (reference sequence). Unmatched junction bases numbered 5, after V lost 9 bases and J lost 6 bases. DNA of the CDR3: TGTGCCAGTAGACTAGCGGGAGGCGGCAATGAGCAGTTCTTC. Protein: CASRLAGGGNEQFF.

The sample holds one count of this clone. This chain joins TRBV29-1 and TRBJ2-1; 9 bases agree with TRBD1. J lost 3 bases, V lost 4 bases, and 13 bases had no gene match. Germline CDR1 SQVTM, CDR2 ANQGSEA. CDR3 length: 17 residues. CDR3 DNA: TGCAGCGTTGTTTACGGGACCGGGACAGGGTACTACAATGAGCAGTTCTTC. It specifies CSVVYGTGTGYYNEQFF.

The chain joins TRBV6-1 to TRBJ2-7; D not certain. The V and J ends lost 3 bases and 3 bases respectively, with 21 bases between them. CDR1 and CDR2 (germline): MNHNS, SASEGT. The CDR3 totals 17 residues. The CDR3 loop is CASSDESVVGSHYEQYF. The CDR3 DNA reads TGTGCCAGCAGTGACGAATCCGTGGTGGGTAGCCACTACGAGCAGTACTTC.

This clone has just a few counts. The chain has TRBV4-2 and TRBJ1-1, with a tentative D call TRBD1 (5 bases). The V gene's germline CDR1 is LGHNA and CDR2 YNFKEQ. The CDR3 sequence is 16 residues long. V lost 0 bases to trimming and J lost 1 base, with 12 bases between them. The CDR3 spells CASSQDHRQGNTEAFF. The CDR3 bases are TGTGCCAGCAGCCAAGATCACCGGCAGGGGAACACTGAAGCTTTCTTT.